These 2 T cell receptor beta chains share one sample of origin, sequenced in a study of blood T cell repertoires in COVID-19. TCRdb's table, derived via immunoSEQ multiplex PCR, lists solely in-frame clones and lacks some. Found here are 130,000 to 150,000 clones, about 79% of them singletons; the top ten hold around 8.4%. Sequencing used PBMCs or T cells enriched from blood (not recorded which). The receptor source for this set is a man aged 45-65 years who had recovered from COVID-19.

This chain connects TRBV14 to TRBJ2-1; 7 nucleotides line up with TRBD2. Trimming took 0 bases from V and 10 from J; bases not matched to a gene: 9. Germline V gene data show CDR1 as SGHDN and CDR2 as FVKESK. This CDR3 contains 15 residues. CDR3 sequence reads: CASSQDPAGHSEQFF. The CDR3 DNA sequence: TGTGCCAGCAGCCAAGACCCAGCGGGGCATTCCGAGCAGTTCTTC.

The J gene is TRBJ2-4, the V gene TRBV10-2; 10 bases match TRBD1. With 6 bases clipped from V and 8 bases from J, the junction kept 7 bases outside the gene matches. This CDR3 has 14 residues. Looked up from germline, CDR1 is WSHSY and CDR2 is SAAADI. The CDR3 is CASSSTGGRDIQYF. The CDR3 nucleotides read TGCGCCAGCAGCTCGACAGGGGGCAGGGACATTCAGTACTTC.